The clone carrying this T cell receptor (beta chain) was counted at least ten times. The antigen remains unidentified. The data originate from a study of Graves' ophthalmopathy and Graves' hyperthyroidism. Study-wide results and caveats: Among thyroid clonotypes expanded above 0.001 frequency, most also appeared in blood.

TCR beta CDR3 regions were amplified from RNA transcripts. An opening RT-PCR round employed HTBI primers and preceded a second-round multiplex PCR. Each CDR3 protein is one row after TCRdb ran MiXCR on the multiplex PCR reads. The data hold 650,000 to 900,000 distinct CDR3 sequences, with approximately 40% observed a single time. Ophthalmopathy in the donors was of moderate-to-severe activity, with CAS ≥3, NOSPECS ≥4 and duration under 3 months. Germline V gene sequence: CDR1 MGHDK, CDR2 SYGVNS. The V and J ends lost 2 bases and 9 bases respectively, with 7 bases between them. This CDR3 is built from 11 residues.

The chain couples TRBV25-1 to TRBJ1-2; no reliable D call. The material sequenced was peripheral blood. The sequence was obtained from an adult man with Graves' ophthalmopathy. The CDR3 spells CASSEGPRYTF. In DNA form, the CDR3 reads TGTGCCAGCAGTGAAGGGCCCCGCTACACCTTC.